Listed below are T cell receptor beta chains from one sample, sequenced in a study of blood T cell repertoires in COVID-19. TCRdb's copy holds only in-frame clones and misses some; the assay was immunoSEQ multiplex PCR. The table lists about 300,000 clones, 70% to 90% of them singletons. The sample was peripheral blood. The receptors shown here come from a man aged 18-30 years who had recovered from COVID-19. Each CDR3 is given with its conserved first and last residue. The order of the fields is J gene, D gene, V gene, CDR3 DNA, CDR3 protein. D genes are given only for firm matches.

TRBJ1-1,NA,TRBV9,TGTGCCAGCAGCCCCCATGAAGCTTTCTTT,CASSPHEAFF
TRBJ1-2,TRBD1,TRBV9,TGTGCCAGCAGCCCCCAGGGACAGCCGTATGGCTACACCTTC,CASSPQGQPYGYTF
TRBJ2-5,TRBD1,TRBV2,TGTGCCAGCAGTGAGATTGGGGGACAGTCAGAGACCCAGTACTTC,CASSEIGGQSETQYF
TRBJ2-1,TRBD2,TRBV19,TGTGCCAGTAGTACCCTTACTAGCGGCATCTACAATGAGCAGTTCTTC,CASSTLTSGIYNEQFF
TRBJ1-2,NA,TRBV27,TGTGCCAGCAGTGAAGCTCATACAGGGCATGGCTACACCTTC,CASSEAHTGHGYTF
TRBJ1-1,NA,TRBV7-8,TGTGCCAGCAGCTTAACGAGGCGGACTGAAGCTTTCTTT,CASSLTRRTEAFF
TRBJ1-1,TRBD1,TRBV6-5,TGTGCCAGCAGACCCTCGACAGGGTGGCACACTGAAGCTTTCTTT,CASRPSTGWHTEAFF
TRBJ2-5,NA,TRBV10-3,TGTGCCATCAGTGAAGGGGGACATGCGGAGACCCAGTACTTC,CAISEGGHAETQYF
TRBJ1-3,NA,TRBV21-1,TGTGCCAGCAGATCGACAGAACTCTCTGGAAACACCATATATTTT,CASRSTELSGNTIYF
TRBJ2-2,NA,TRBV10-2,TGCGCCGGCTCGCGAGGCGGCGCGAACACCGGGGAGCTGTTTTTT,CAGSRGGANTGELFF
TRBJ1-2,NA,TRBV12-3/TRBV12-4,TGTGCCAGCAGTTTAGAGGGGGATGGCTACACCTTC,CASSLEGDGYTF
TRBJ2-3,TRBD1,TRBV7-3,TGTGCCAGCAGCTTAGCCGGACAGGATACAGATACGCAGTATTTT,CASSLAGQDTDTQYF
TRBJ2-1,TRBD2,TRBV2,TGTGCCAGCAGTGAAGCTAGCGGGGGGGCTCTGACCCCTAACTCCTACAATGAGCAGTTCTTC,CASSEASGGALTPNSYNEQFF
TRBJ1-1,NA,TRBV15,TGTGCCACCAGCAGCCCTCCGGGGATTGAAGCTTTCTTT,CATSSPPGIEAFF
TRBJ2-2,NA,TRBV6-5,TGTGCCAGCAGTTACTCGAGAGTCCTCAATACCGGGGAGCTGTTTTTT,CASSYSRVLNTGELFF
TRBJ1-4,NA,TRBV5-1,TGCGCCAGCAGCTGGAAGGGGTTTTCTACTGAAAAACTGTTTTTT,CASSWKGFSTEKLFF
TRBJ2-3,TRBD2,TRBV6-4,TGTGCCAGCAGTGATAAGCGGGAGGGGACAGATACGCAGTATTTT,CASSDKREGTDTQYF
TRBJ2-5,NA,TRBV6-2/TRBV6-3,TGTGCCAGCAGTTACTCGGTAGGGGTTGGGGAAGAGACCCAGTACTTC,CASSYSVGVGEETQYF
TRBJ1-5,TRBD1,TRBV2,TGTGCCAGCAGTGATGGGACAGGGGATCAGCCCCAGCATTTT,CASSDGTGDQPQHF
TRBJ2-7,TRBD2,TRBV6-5,TGTGCCAGCAGTACGGGGACTAGCGGGACCTACGAGCAGTACTTC,CASSTGTSGTYEQYF